A selection of T cell receptor beta chains follows, all from one sample in a study of long-term antiretroviral therapy in people with HIV. Libraries were prepared by immunoSEQ multiplex PCR; TCRdb keeps only in-frame clonotypes and omits some of them. The sample contains 30,000 to 40,000 clones, approximately 80% of which appear only once. This specimen was unsorted PBMCs, taken 0.3 years after starting antiretroviral therapy. The receptors derive from a man younger than 35 with HIV. Both conserved end residues are part of each CDR3. Fields, in order: CDR3 protein, CDR3 DNA, D gene, V gene, clone size, J gene. The D gene is left open where the match is weak. Clone sizes are given selectively: once, few, many, or a class where the clone is expanded.

cdr3_aa: CASSLISYHSNEQFF
cdr3_nt: TGTGCCAGCAGCTTAATAAGCTACCATTCAAACGAGCAGTTCTTC
d_call: -
v_call: TRBV7-3
clone_size: -
j_call: TRBJ2-1

cdr3_aa: CASSEAEDYEQYF
cdr3_nt: TGTGCCAGCAGTGAAGCAGAGGACTACGAGCAGTACTTC
d_call: -
v_call: TRBV6-1
clone_size: -
j_call: TRBJ2-7

cdr3_aa: CASSAYTGDQETQYF
cdr3_nt: TGTGCCAGCAGCGCCTATACAGGGGACCAAGAGACCCAGTACTTC
d_call: TRBD1
v_call: TRBV9
clone_size: -
j_call: TRBJ2-5

cdr3_aa: CASRIREGAIYEQYF
cdr3_nt: TGCGCCAGCCGAATACGGGAGGGGGCCATCTACGAGCAGTACTTC
d_call: -
v_call: TRBV5-1
clone_size: -
j_call: TRBJ2-7

cdr3_aa: CASSSRSGQGVGELFF
cdr3_nt: TGTGCCAGCAGCTCCCGATCGGGACAGGGTGTCGGGGAGCTGTTTTTT
d_call: TRBD1
v_call: TRBV11-2
clone_size: -
j_call: TRBJ2-2

cdr3_aa: CASSVVSRATEAFF
cdr3_nt: TGTGCCAGCAGCGTAGTAAGCAGGGCCACTGAAGCTTTCTTT
d_call: -
v_call: TRBV9
clone_size: once
j_call: TRBJ1-1

cdr3_aa: CALGGQVDRDQPQHF
cdr3_nt: TGTGCCTTAGGGGGGCAGGTGGACAGGGATCAGCCCCAGCATTTT
d_call: TRBD1
v_call: TRBV6-1
clone_size: -
j_call: TRBJ1-5

cdr3_aa: CASGSTGATNEKLFF
cdr3_nt: TGTGCCAGCGGCTCAACAGGGGCAACTAATGAAAAACTGTTTTTT
d_call: TRBD1
v_call: TRBV28
clone_size: -
j_call: TRBJ1-4

cdr3_aa: CASSYSTGGRDGYTF
cdr3_nt: TGTGCCAGCAGTTACTCGACAGGGGGCAGAGATGGCTACACCTTC
d_call: TRBD1
v_call: TRBV6-6
clone_size: -
j_call: TRBJ1-2

cdr3_aa: CASSPQTENTEAFF
cdr3_nt: TGTGCCAGCAGCCCTCAGACAGAGAACACTGAAGCTTTCTTT
d_call: -
v_call: TRBV9
clone_size: few
j_call: TRBJ1-1

cdr3_aa: CASSLGGTYEQYF
cdr3_nt: TGTGCCAGCAGTCTCGGAGGGACCTACGAGCAGTACTTC
d_call: -
v_call: TRBV27
clone_size: -
j_call: TRBJ2-7

cdr3_aa: CSVRNPTGNYGYTF
cdr3_nt: TGCAGCGTGAGAAACCCGACAGGAAACTATGGCTACACCTTC
d_call: -
v_call: TRBV29-1
clone_size: -
j_call: TRBJ1-2

cdr3_aa: CASSLLSSNYGYTF
cdr3_nt: TGTGCCAGCAGTTTACTATCCTCGAACTATGGCTACACCTTC
d_call: -
v_call: TRBV27
clone_size: -
j_call: TRBJ1-2

cdr3_aa: CASSPLSGQGTGNTIYF
cdr3_nt: TGTGCCAGCTCACCGCTATCCGGCCAGGGCACTGGAAACACCATATATTTT
d_call: -
v_call: TRBV18
clone_size: -
j_call: TRBJ1-3

cdr3_aa: CASSQDPGHYEQYF
cdr3_nt: TGCGCCAGCAGCCAAGATCCAGGACACTACGAGCAGTACTTC
d_call: -
v_call: TRBV4-3
clone_size: -
j_call: TRBJ2-7

cdr3_aa: CASSLVVFNTGELFF
cdr3_nt: TGTGCCAGCAGCTTAGTGGTCTTCAACACCGGGGAGCTGTTTTTT
d_call: -
v_call: TRBV7-8
clone_size: once
j_call: TRBJ2-2

cdr3_aa: CASSNEGQGNEKLFF
cdr3_nt: TGTGCATCCTCGAATGAAGGACAGGGTAATGAAAAACTGTTTTTT
d_call: TRBD1
v_call: TRBV10-3
clone_size: -
j_call: TRBJ1-4

cdr3_aa: CASSREGQGGETQYF
cdr3_nt: TGTGCCAGCAGCCGAGAAGGACAGGGTGGAGAGACCCAGTACTTC
d_call: TRBD1
v_call: TRBV2
clone_size: -
j_call: TRBJ2-5

cdr3_aa: CASSQDSDGLTTQHF
cdr3_nt: TGCGCCAGCAGCCAAGACTCGGACGGACTTACGACCCAGCATTTT
d_call: -
v_call: TRBV4-1
clone_size: -
j_call: TRBJ1-5

cdr3_aa: CASSGDRQRETQYF
cdr3_nt: TGTGCCAGCAGCGGGGACAGGCAGAGGGAGACCCAGTACTTC
d_call: TRBD1
v_call: TRBV7-8
clone_size: -
j_call: TRBJ2-5

cdr3_aa: CASSRTPTGPSSYNEQFF
cdr3_nt: TGTGCCAGCAGCCGAACCCCGACGGGCCCAAGCTCCTACAATGAGCAGTTCTTC
d_call: -
v_call: TRBV7-2
clone_size: -
j_call: TRBJ2-1

cdr3_aa: CASTRRHSRDRAYEQYF
cdr3_nt: TGTGCCAGCACCCGGCGACATTCCCGGGACAGGGCCTACGAGCAGTACTTC
d_call: TRBD1
v_call: TRBV7-8
clone_size: -
j_call: TRBJ2-7

cdr3_aa: CASSLGVGDTQYF
cdr3_nt: TGCGCCAGCAGCTTGGGGGTCGGGGATACGCAGTATTTT
d_call: -
v_call: TRBV5-1
clone_size: -
j_call: TRBJ2-3

cdr3_aa: CASSRSTGGIEQFF
cdr3_nt: TGTGCCAGCAGCAGGAGTACAGGGGGGATTGAGCAGTTCTTC
d_call: TRBD1
v_call: TRBV27
clone_size: -
j_call: TRBJ2-1

cdr3_aa: CASNEPGTGERTEAFF
cdr3_nt: TGTGCCAGCAACGAGCCCGGGACAGGGGAGCGGACTGAAGCTTTCTTT
d_call: TRBD1
v_call: TRBV2
clone_size: -
j_call: TRBJ1-1

cdr3_aa: CASSLAAPTYEQYF
cdr3_nt: TGTGCCAGCAGCTTGGCCGCGCCGACCTACGAGCAGTACTTC
d_call: -
v_call: TRBV5-5
clone_size: once
j_call: TRBJ2-7

cdr3_aa: CASSSPSPSGRHTQYF
cdr3_nt: TGTGCCAGCAGTTCCCCGAGTCCTAGCGGGAGGCATACGCAGTATTTT
d_call: TRBD2
v_call: TRBV6-6
clone_size: -
j_call: TRBJ2-3

cdr3_aa: CASSVAGTDTQYF
cdr3_nt: TGTGCCAGCAGCGTGGCGGGGACAGATACGCAGTATTTT
d_call: -
v_call: TRBV5-8
clone_size: -
j_call: TRBJ2-3

cdr3_aa: CASKSGQGSGNTIYF
cdr3_nt: TGTGCCAGCAAGTCCGGACAGGGGTCTGGAAACACCATATATTTT
d_call: TRBD1
v_call: TRBV2
clone_size: -
j_call: TRBJ1-3

cdr3_aa: CSAERLAGPYNEQFF
cdr3_nt: TGCAGCGCAGAGAGACTAGCGGGGCCCTACAATGAGCAGTTCTTC
d_call: TRBD2
v_call: TRBV29-1
clone_size: medium-sized
j_call: TRBJ2-1

cdr3_aa: CASSTPGQAVPRAFF
cdr3_nt: TGTGCCAGCAGTACTCCGGGACAGGCGGTTCCTCGGGCTTTCTTT
d_call: TRBD1
v_call: TRBV7-9
clone_size: -
j_call: TRBJ1-1

cdr3_aa: CASSLTSGGRFQQETQYF
cdr3_nt: TGCGCCAGCAGCTTAACTAGCGGGGGGAGATTCCAACAAGAGACCCAGTACTTC
d_call: TRBD2
v_call: TRBV5-1
clone_size: -
j_call: TRBJ2-5